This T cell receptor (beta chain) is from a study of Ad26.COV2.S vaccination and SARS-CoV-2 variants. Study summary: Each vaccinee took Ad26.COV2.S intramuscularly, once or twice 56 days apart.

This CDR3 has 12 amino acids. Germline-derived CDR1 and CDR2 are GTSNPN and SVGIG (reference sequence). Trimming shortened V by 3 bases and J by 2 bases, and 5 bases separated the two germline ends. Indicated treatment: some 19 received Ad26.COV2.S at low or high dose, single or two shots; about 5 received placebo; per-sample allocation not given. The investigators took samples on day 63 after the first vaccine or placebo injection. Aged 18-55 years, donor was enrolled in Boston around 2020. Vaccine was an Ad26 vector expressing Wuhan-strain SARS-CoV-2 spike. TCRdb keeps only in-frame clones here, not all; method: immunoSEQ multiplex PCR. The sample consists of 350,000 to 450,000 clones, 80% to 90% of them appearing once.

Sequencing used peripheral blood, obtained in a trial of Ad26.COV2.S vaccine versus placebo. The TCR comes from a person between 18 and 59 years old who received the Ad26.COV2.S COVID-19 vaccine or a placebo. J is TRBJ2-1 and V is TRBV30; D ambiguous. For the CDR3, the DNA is TGTGCCTGGAGCATTACCTACAATGAGCAGTTCTTC. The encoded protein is CAWSITYNEQFF.